This TCR beta chain was captured in a study of shared clonotypes between healthy human individuals. The method was immunoSEQ multiplex PCR; TCRdb's version includes in-frame clones alone and lacks a portion of them. Counted here are roughly 1 million clones, more than 75% occurring once; the ten biggest clones make up roughly 0.56%. The specimen sequenced was memory CD4+ T cells from PBMCs. Subset denoted: CD45RA-negative fraction. The TCR originated in a man younger than 35 in good health. Some clones in this sample may be carry-over from other donors' samples.

CDR3 nucleotides: TGTGCCAGCAGTGCCCAAGGACTAGCGGGAGACGAGCAGTACTTC. It yields the protein CASSAQGLAGDEQYF. V is TRBV2 and J is TRBJ2-7; TRBD2 aligns across 13 bases. Germline V gene sequence: CDR1 SNHLY, CDR2 FYNNEI. The J segment lost 5 bases and the V segment lost 4 bases, leaving 5 bases of the junction unmatched. This CDR3 spans 15 amino acids.